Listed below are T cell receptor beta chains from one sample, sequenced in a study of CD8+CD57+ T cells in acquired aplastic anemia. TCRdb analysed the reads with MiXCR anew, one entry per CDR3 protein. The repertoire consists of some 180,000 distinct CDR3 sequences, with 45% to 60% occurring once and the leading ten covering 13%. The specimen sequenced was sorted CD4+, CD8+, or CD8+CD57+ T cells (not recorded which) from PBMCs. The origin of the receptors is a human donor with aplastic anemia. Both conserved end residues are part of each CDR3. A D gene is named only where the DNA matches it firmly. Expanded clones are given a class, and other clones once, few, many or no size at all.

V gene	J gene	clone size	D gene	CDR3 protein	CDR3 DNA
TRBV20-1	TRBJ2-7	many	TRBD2	CSARSASGSLHEQYF	TGCAGTGCTAGATCGGCTAGCGGGTCGCTCCACGAGCAGTACTTC
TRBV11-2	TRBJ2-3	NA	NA	CASSLDLAITTDTQYF	TGTGCCAGCAGCTTAGATCTTGCTATTACCACAGATACGCAGTATTTT
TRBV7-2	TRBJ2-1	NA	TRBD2	CASSLSGSSSYNEQFF	TGTGCCAGCAGCCTTAGCGGGTCCAGCTCCTACAATGAGCAGTTCTTC
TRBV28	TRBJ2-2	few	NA	CASSPTGNANTGELFF	TGTGCCAGCAGCCCCACAGGGAACGCGAACACCGGGGAGCTGTTTTTT
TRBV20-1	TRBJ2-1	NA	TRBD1	CSASNRGVNEQFF	TGCAGTGCTAGTAACAGGGGGGTCAATGAGCAGTTCTTC
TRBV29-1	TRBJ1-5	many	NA	CSVRTEHQPQHF	TGCAGCGTACGGACAGAGCATCAGCCCCAGCATTTT
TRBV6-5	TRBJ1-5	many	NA	CASSWGRGANQPQHF	TGTGCCAGCAGTTGGGGGCGGGGGGCGAATCAGCCCCAGCATTTT
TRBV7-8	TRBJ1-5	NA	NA	CASSLFLDQPQHF	TGTGCCAGCAGCTTATTCCTCGATCAGCCCCAGCATTTT
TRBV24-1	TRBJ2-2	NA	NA	CATSDDPGYTGELFF	TGTGCCACCAGTGATGACCCCGGCTACACCGGGGAGCTGTTTTTT
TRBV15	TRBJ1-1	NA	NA	CATSSGVEAFF	TGTGCCACCAGCAGCGGGGTTGAAGCTTTCTTT
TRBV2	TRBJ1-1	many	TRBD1	CASSESRQGGTEAFF	TGTGCCAGCAGTGAATCGAGACAGGGGGGGACTGAAGCTTTCTTT
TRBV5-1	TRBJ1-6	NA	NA	CASSLAREHSPLHF	TGCGCCAGCAGCTTGGCCCGGGAGCACTCACCCCTCCACTTT
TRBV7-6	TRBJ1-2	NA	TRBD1	CASSLAPGQDYGYTF	TGTGCCAGCAGCTTAGCACCGGGACAGGACTATGGCTACACCTTC
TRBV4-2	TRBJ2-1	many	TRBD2	CASSRRAGGNEQFF	TGTGCCAGCAGCCGCAGGGCGGGAGGCAATGAGCAGTTCTTC
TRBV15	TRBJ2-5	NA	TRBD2	CATSSTPGLPTQYF	TGTGCCACCAGCAGCACGCCGGGACTACCGACCCAGTACTTC
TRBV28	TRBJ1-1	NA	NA	CASTGGAEAFF	TGTGCCAGCACGGGGGGTGCTGAAGCTTTCTTT
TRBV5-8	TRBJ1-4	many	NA	CASSLRFDGNF	TGTGCCAGCAGCTTAAGGTTCGATGGTAATTTT
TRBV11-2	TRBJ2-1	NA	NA	CASSHGGGSYNEQFF	TGTGCCAGCAGTCACGGGGGTGGCTCCTACAATGAGCAGTTCTTC
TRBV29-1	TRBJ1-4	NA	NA	CSVGELDEKLFF	TGCAGCGTTGGGGAACTAGATGAAAAACTGTTTTTT
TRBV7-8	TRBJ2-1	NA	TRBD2	CASSMGLAGDEQFF	TGTGCCAGCAGCATGGGACTAGCGGGGGATGAGCAGTTCTTC
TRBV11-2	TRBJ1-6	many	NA	CASSLSTDRPSSPLHF	TGTGCCAGCAGCCTCTCCACAGACAGGCCCAGTTCACCCCTCCACTTT
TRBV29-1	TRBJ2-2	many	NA	CSVPRGTDTGELFF	TGCAGCGTTCCCCGGGGGACGGACACCGGGGAGCTGTTTTTT
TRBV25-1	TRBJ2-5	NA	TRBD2	CASSEIRGVHRETQYF	TGTGCCAGCAGTGAAATCCGGGGGGTACATAGGGAGACCCAGTACTTC
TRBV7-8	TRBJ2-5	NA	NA	CASSLSDLNQETQYF	TGTGCCAGCAGCTTATCGGACTTAAACCAAGAGACCCAGTACTTC
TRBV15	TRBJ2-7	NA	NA	CATSRDEGLVYEQYF	TGTGCCACCAGCAGAGATGAGGGATTGGTATACGAGCAGTACTTC